A selection of T cell receptor beta chains follows, all from one sample in a study of control samples from healthy donors and cancer patients. The method was immunoSEQ multiplex PCR; TCRdb's version includes in-frame clones alone and lacks a portion of them. The sample shows about 94,000 clones, 75% to 95% of them seen only once. The source material was blood. The receptors derive from a woman aged 18-29 years in good health. CDR3s leave out the opening cysteine and the closing phenylalanine or tryptophan.

J: TRBJ2-3
V: TRBV7-6
CDR3: ASSPTGAYDTQY

J: TRBJ2-5
V: TRBV2
CDR3: ASSGLAGGYQETQY

J: TRBJ2-5
V: TRBV24-1
CDR3: ATSNYRGGEETQY

J: TRBJ1-6
V: TRBV28
CDR3: ASGNSPLH

J: TRBJ2-1
V: TRBV15
CDR3: ATSRDPWGGSYNEQF

J: TRBJ1-2
V: TRBV5-1
CDR3: AKGGRHDGYT

J: TRBJ2-3
V: TRBV7-2
CDR3: ASSSWDYASTDTQY

J: TRBJ2-5
V: TRBV19
CDR3: ASSIAPASGGRPQY

J: TRBJ2-5
V: TRBV5-8
CDR3: ASSLGGLQYQETQY

J: TRBJ1-1
V: TRBV6-5
CDR3: ASRRTTMNTEAF

J: TRBJ1-2
V: TRBV7-9
CDR3: ASSLVGSSYGYT

J: TRBJ1-5
V: TRBV11-2
CDR3: ASSFGDSNQPQH

J: TRBJ1-1
V: TRBV2
CDR3: ASSDISGNTEAF

J: TRBJ2-5
V: TRBV5-1
CDR3: ASSFLDRGGEETQY

J: TRBJ1-2
V: TRBV5-1
CDR3: ASSLDGRENCGYT

J: TRBJ2-5
V: TRBV10-3
CDR3: AIRPPGPQETQY

J: TRBJ1-2
V: TRBV7-2
CDR3: ASSLDSRPSRGYT

J: TRBJ1-6
V: TRBV4-1
CDR3: ASRGIGRTNSPLH

J: TRBJ1-2
V: TRBV2
CDR3: ASSGTGGTHYGYT

J: TRBJ1-4
V: TRBV5-6
CDR3: ASSLAGARDEKLF

J: TRBJ2-7
V: TRBV5-4
CDR3: ASSLMAGKYEQY

J: TRBJ2-3
V: TRBV3-1/TRBV3-2
CDR3: ASSQDDFDTQY

J: TRBJ1-1
V: TRBV5-1
CDR3: ASSTTGGDTEAF

J: TRBJ1-2
V: TRBV7-2
CDR3: ASSWGPGNYGYT

J: TRBJ1-2
V: TRBV24-1
CDR3: ATSDQGQNYGYT

J: TRBJ2-7
V: TRBV3-1/TRBV3-2
CDR3: ASTLTRDSYYEQY

J: TRBJ2-7
V: TRBV7-9
CDR3: ASSLGASGTYEQY

J: TRBJ1-5
V: TRBV4-2
CDR3: ASSQDVFGGLRGLLPQH

J: TRBJ1-2
V: TRBV9
CDR3: ASSERGGEGEVGYT

J: TRBJ2-7
V: TRBV27
CDR3: ASSTGTGATYEQY

J: TRBJ2-5
V: TRBV10-2
CDR3: ASTPGETQY

J: TRBJ2-1
V: TRBV6-6
CDR3: ASSYEQGGEQF